These T cell receptor beta chains were read from a single sample in a study of blood T cell repertoires in COVID-19. Sequenced by immunoSEQ multiplex PCR; TCRdb stores in-frame clones only, minus some. Of about 150,000 clones in the sample, about 90% are singletons; the top ten hold 0.45% to 0.65%. Sequencing was carried out using peripheral blood. The origin of the receptors is a man in his fifties with acute or convalescent COVID-19. The CDR3 runs from the conserved cysteine through the conserved F or W. Fields, in order: clone size, V gene, J gene, D gene, CDR3 length, CDR3 protein, CDR3 DNA. The D gene is left open where the match is weak. Only part of the rows carry a size: once, few, many, or a class if the clone is expanded.

>NA|TRBV2|TRBJ1-2|NA|11
CASRPDYGYTF
TGTGCCAGCAGACCGGACTATGGCTACACCTTC
>few|TRBV7-2|TRBJ2-3|NA|15
CASSLSSRSTDTQYF
TGTGCCAGCAGCTTGTCTAGCCGTAGTACAGATACGCAGTATTTT
>NA|TRBV5-1|TRBJ2-6|NA|17
CASSSRQVGSGANVLTF
TGCGCCAGCAGCTCAAGACAAGTCGGCTCTGGGGCCAACGTCCTGACTTTC
>NA|TRBV7-9|TRBJ1-1|NA|14
CASSLEGGGTEAFF
TGTGCCAGCAGCTTAGAAGGGGGTGGGACTGAAGCTTTCTTT
>NA|TRBV5-8|TRBJ1-4|NA|14
CASSFEQGREKLFF
TGTGCCAGCAGCTTCGAACAGGGACGTGAAAAACTGTTTTTT
>NA|TRBV15|TRBJ1-5|NA|15
CATSRDRGRGQPQHF
TGTGCCACCAGCAGAGATCGAGGAAGGGGTCAGCCCCAGCATTTT
>NA|TRBV5-1|TRBJ2-7|TRBD1|14
CASSDGTGPHEQYF
TGCGCCAGCAGCGACGGGACAGGGCCCCACGAGCAGTACTTC
>NA|TRBV24-1|TRBJ1-3|TRBD1|21
CATSDPGQIRDRGRGGNTIYF
TGTGCCACCAGTGATCCCGGGCAGATACGGGACAGGGGGCGCGGTGGAAACACCATATATTTT
>NA|TRBV10-3|TRBJ2-7|NA|16
CAISGPGTSNVYEQYF
TGTGCCATCAGTGGTCCAGGGACTTCGAATGTGTACGAGCAGTACTTC
>NA|TRBV2|TRBJ1-5|NA|13
CASRRLYNQPQHF
TGTGCCAGCAGACGGTTATACAATCAGCCCCAGCATTTT
>NA|TRBV29-1|TRBJ2-5|NA|10
CSHEGETQYF
TGCAGCCATGAGGGCGAGACCCAGTACTTC
>NA|TRBV18|TRBJ1-1|TRBD1|16
CASSLTRTGLNTEAFF
TGTGCCAGCTCACTAACTCGGACAGGCTTGAACACTGAAGCTTTCTTT